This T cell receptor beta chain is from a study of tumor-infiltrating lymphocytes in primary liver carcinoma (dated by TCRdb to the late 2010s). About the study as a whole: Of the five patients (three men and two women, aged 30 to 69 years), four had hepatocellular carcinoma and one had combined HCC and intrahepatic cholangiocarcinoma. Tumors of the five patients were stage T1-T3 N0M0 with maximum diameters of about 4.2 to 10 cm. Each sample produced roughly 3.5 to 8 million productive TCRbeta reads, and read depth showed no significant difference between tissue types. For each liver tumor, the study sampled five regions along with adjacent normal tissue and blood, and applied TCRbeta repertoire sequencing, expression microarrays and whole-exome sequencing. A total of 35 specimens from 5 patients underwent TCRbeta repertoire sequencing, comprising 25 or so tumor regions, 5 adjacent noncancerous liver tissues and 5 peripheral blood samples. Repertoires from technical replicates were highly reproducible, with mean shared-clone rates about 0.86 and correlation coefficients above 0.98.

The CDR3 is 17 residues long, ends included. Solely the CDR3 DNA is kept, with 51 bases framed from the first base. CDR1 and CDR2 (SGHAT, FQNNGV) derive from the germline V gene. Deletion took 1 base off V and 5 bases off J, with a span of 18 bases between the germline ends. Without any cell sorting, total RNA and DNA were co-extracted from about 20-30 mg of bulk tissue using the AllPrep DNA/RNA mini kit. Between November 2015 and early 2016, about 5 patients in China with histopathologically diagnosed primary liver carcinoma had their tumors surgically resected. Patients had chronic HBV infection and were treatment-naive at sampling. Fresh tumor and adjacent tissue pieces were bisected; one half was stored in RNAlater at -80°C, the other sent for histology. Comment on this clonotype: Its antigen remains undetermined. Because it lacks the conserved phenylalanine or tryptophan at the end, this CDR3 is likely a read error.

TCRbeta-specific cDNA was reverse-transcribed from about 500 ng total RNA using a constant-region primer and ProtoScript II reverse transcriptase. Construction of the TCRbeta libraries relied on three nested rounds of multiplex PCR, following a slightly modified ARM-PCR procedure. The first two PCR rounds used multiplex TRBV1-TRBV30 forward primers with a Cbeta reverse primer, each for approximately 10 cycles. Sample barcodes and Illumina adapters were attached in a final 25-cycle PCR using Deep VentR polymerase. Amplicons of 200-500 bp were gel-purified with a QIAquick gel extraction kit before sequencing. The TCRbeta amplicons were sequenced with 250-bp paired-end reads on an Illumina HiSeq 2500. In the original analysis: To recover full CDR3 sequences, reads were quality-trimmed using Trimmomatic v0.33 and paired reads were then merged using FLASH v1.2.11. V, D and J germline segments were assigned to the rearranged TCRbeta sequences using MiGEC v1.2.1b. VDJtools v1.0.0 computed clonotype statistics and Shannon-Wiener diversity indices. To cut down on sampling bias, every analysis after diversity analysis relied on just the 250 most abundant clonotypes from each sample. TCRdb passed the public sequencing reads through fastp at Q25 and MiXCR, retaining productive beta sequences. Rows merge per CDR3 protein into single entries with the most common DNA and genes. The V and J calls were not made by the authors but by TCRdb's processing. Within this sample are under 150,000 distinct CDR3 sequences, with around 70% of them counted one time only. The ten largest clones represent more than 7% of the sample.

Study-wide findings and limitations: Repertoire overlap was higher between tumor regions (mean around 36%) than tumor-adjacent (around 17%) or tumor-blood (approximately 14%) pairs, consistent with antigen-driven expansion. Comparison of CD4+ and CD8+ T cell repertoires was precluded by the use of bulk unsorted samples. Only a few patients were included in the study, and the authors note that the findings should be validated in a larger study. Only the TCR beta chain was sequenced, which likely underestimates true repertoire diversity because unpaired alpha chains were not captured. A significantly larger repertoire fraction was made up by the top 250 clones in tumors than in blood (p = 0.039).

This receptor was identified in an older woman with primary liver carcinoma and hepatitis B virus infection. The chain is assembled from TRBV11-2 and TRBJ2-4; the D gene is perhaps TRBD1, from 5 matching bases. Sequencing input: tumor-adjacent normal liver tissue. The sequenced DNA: TGTGCCAGCAGCTTAGCGGCCGCAGGGTCCGTCGAAAACATTCAGTACTAC. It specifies CASSLAAAGSVENIQYY.